Only one count was recorded for the clone carrying this T cell receptor (beta chain). As yet, its antigen is unknown. Assay: immunoSEQ multiplex PCR; the TCRdb copy retains only in-frame clones and omits some. Among 100,000 or so clones listed, more than 85% were seen once. This sample is drawn from a study of graft-versus-host responses after intestinal transplantation. About the research overall: Tacrolimus and steroids were given for two to three years to all recipients after anti-thymocyte globulin induction.

CDR3 size: 15 residues. Germline CDR1 SQVTM, CDR2 ANQGSEA. The ends lost 3 bases at V and 6 bases at J; junction bases unmatched: 5. Material: unstimulated CD8+ T cells sorted from spleen or lymph node cells, obtained before intestinal transplant. This chain uses TRBV29-1 with TRBJ2-2, with 12 bases aligning to TRBD1. The receptor's source is a human donor who received an intestinal transplant. CDR3 region: CSVDPGTGGSGELFF. The CDR3 nucleotides read TGCAGCGTTGACCCCGGGACAGGGGGCTCCGGGGAGCTGTTTTTT.